The text below deals with one T cell receptor beta chain. The data derive from a study of blood T cell repertoires in COVID-19. The CDR3 sequence is 16 residues long. V gave up 5 bases and J gave up 1 base; unmatched junction bases: 8. Germline V gene lookup returns CDR1 MNHNS and CDR2 SASEGT. Living in 20 to 30 US areas, the participants were between about 18 and 90 years of age. Using immunoSEQ multiplex PCR, the repertoire was profiled, and TCRdb retains in-frame clones only, with some absent. The sample consists of 250,000 to 300,000 clones, about 86% of them appearing once. The receptor was derived from a man aged 25-45 years with acute COVID-19. What was sequenced was PBMCs or T cells enriched from blood (not recorded which). The V gene is TRBV6-1, the J gene TRBJ1-1; TRBD1 matches 9 bases. The CDR3 protein is CASSQGDRVRNTEAFF. CDR3 nucleotide sequence: TGTGCCAGCAGTCAAGGGGACAGGGTGAGGAACACTGAAGCTTTCTTT.